A selection of T cell receptor beta chains follows, all from one sample in a study of blood T cell repertoires in COVID-19. The method was immunoSEQ multiplex PCR; TCRdb's version includes in-frame clones alone and lacks a portion of them. Among some 200,000 clones listed, about nine tenths were seen once. Specimen: peripheral blood. These receptors all stem from a woman in her thirties or forties with acute or convalescent COVID-19. Both conserved end residues are part of each CDR3. Fields, in order: V gene, J gene, D gene, clone size, CDR3 length, CDR3 protein, CDR3 DNA. D genes are given only for firm matches. Clone size is stated in some rows and not others, as once, few, many or a class when expanded.

V gene: TRBV5-6; J gene: TRBJ2-5; D gene: NA; clone size: NA; CDR3 length: 14; CDR3 protein: CASSLARAEETQYF; CDR3 DNA: TGTGCCAGCAGCTTGGCCAGGGCAGAAGAGACCCAGTACTTC
V gene: TRBV11-2; J gene: TRBJ2-2; D gene: NA; clone size: NA; CDR3 length: 16; CDR3 protein: CASSLETSLNTGELFF; CDR3 DNA: TGTGCCAGCAGCTTAGAGACTTCCTTGAACACCGGGGAGCTGTTTTTT
V gene: TRBV19; J gene: TRBJ1-5; D gene: TRBD1; clone size: NA; CDR3 length: 18; CDR3 protein: CASSPPTGPGRGNQPQHF; CDR3 DNA: TGTGCCAGTAGTCCACCGACAGGGCCGGGACGTGGCAATCAGCCCCAGCATTTT
V gene: TRBV19; J gene: TRBJ1-3; D gene: NA; clone size: NA; CDR3 length: 15; CDR3 protein: CASSIMISSGNTIYF; CDR3 DNA: TGTGCCAGTAGTATAATGATCAGCTCTGGAAACACCATATATTTT
V gene: TRBV9; J gene: TRBJ2-2; D gene: TRBD2; clone size: NA; CDR3 length: 15; CDR3 protein: CASSLGLANAGELFF; CDR3 DNA: TGTGCCAGCAGCTTGGGACTAGCGAACGCCGGGGAGCTGTTTTTT
V gene: TRBV6-5; J gene: TRBJ1-4; D gene: TRBD1; clone size: NA; CDR3 length: 14; CDR3 protein: CASTTTGGWEKLFF; CDR3 DNA: TGTGCCAGCACCACGACAGGGGGATGGGAAAAACTGTTTTTT
V gene: TRBV4-1; J gene: TRBJ1-5; D gene: TRBD1; clone size: NA; CDR3 length: 13; CDR3 protein: CASSPGQGQPQHF; CDR3 DNA: TGCGCCAGCAGCCCTGGACAGGGGCAGCCCCAGCATTTT
V gene: TRBV11-3; J gene: TRBJ1-6; D gene: NA; clone size: NA; CDR3 length: 15; CDR3 protein: CASSLTGHPRSPLHF; CDR3 DNA: TGTGCCAGCAGCCTGACGGGACATCCTCGCTCACCCCTCCACTTT
V gene: TRBV20-1; J gene: TRBJ1-1; D gene: NA; clone size: NA; CDR3 length: 11; CDR3 protein: CSAIRNTEAFF; CDR3 DNA: TGCAGTGCTATCCGGAACACTGAAGCTTTCTTT
V gene: TRBV5-1; J gene: TRBJ2-3; D gene: TRBD1; clone size: NA; CDR3 length: 16; CDR3 protein: CASSGTGTGATNTQYF; CDR3 DNA: TGCGCCAGCAGCGGGACCGGGACAGGGGCAACTAATACGCAGTATTTT
V gene: TRBV2; J gene: TRBJ2-5; D gene: TRBD1; clone size: NA; CDR3 length: 14; CDR3 protein: CASSEWQGAQTQYF; CDR3 DNA: TGTGCCAGCAGTGAATGGCAGGGGGCCCAGACCCAGTACTTC
V gene: TRBV5-5; J gene: TRBJ2-3; D gene: TRBD2; clone size: NA; CDR3 length: 18; CDR3 protein: CASSPGLAGGRRTDTQYF; CDR3 DNA: TGTGCCAGCAGTCCGGGACTAGCGGGGGGGCGAAGGACAGATACGCAGTATTTT
V gene: TRBV19; J gene: TRBJ1-6; D gene: NA; clone size: NA; CDR3 length: 13; CDR3 protein: CASSVNWNSPLHF; CDR3 DNA: TGTGCCAGTAGTGTGAACTGGAATTCACCCCTCCACTTT
V gene: TRBV7-8; J gene: TRBJ2-3; D gene: TRBD1; clone size: NA; CDR3 length: 16; CDR3 protein: CASSAGQGGLTDTQYF; CDR3 DNA: TGTGCCAGCAGTGCGGGACAGGGGGGGCTCACAGATACGCAGTATTTT
V gene: TRBV6-5; J gene: TRBJ1-6; D gene: TRBD1; clone size: few; CDR3 length: 15; CDR3 protein: CASSDRQGDNSPLHF; CDR3 DNA: TGTGCCAGCAGCGATAGACAGGGGGATAATTCACCCCTCCACTTT
V gene: TRBV7-9; J gene: TRBJ1-2; D gene: TRBD1; clone size: NA; CDR3 length: 16; CDR3 protein: CASSLDSTGPNYGYTF; CDR3 DNA: TGTGCCAGCAGCTTAGATTCGACAGGGCCTAACTATGGCTACACCTTC
V gene: TRBV2; J gene: TRBJ2-1; D gene: TRBD2; clone size: NA; CDR3 length: 20; CDR3 protein: CASRATGTRTTSSSYNEQFF; CDR3 DNA: TGTGCCAGCAGAGCGACCGGGACTAGAACTACCTCCAGCTCCTACAATGAGCAGTTCTTC
V gene: TRBV2; J gene: TRBJ2-5; D gene: TRBD1; clone size: NA; CDR3 length: 13; CDR3 protein: CASSQGAGETQYF; CDR3 DNA: TGTGCCAGCAGCCAGGGGGCTGGTGAGACCCAGTACTTC
V gene: TRBV2; J gene: TRBJ1-3; D gene: TRBD1; clone size: NA; CDR3 length: 15; CDR3 protein: CASSEGTGGENTIYF; CDR3 DNA: TGTGCCAGCAGTGAAGGGACAGGGGGAGAAAACACCATATATTTT